Listed below are T cell receptor beta chains from one sample, sequenced in a study of T cells in Graves' hyperthyroidism and ophthalmopathy. TCRdb reanalysed the multiplex PCR reads using MiXCR and keeps one entry per CDR3 protein. The table includes about 840,000 distinct CDR3 sequences, 35% to 40% detected once. The sequenced sample consisted of blood. These receptors came from a man younger than 30 with Graves' hyperthyroidism. Both conserved end residues are part of each CDR3. A D gene is named only where the DNA matches it firmly. Only part of the rows carry a size: once, few, many, or a class if the clone is expanded.

v_call,j_call,clone_size,d_call,cdr3_length,cdr3_nt,cdr3_aa
TRBV7-8,TRBJ2-2,many,-,16,TGTGCCAGCACCTGGGAGGCGGGGAGGAGCACCGGGGAGCTGTTTTTT,CASTWEAGRSTGELFF
TRBV7-2,TRBJ2-5,-,-,16,TGTGTCAGCAGCTTAGCGTCGGCAGGGATCGGAGAGACCCAGTACTTC,CVSSLASAGIGETQYF
TRBV9,TRBJ1-1,few,-,14,TGTGCCAGCAGCCCACGGATGGTAAACACTGAAGCTTTCTTT,CASSPRMVNTEAFF
TRBV7-9,TRBJ1-3,many,-,15,TGTGCCAGCAGGGCGGATAGGGCCTCTGGAAACACCATATATTTT,CASRADRASGNTIYF
TRBV12-3/TRBV12-4,TRBJ2-7,many,-,14,TGTGCCAGCAGTTCCTCATTGGACTACTACGAGCAGTACTTC,CASSSSLDYYEQYF
TRBV7-3,TRBJ1-6,-,-,15,TGCGCCAGCAGCCAAGTCCCCGGCTCTAATTCACCCCTCCACTTT,CASSQVPGSNSPLHF
TRBV19,TRBJ2-5,many,TRBD1,13,TGTGCCAGTAGATCGACAGGGGGAGAGACCCAGTACTTC,CASRSTGGETQYF
TRBV10-3,TRBJ2-2,many,TRBD1,15,TGTGCCATCAGTGGCGGACAGGCGAACACCGGGGAGCTGTTTTTT,CAISGGQANTGELFF
TRBV24-1,TRBJ2-7,few,-,15,TGTGCCACCAGTGATATCCGAACAGGGTCCTACGAGCAGTACTTC,CATSDIRTGSYEQYF
TRBV12-3/TRBV12-4,TRBJ1-1,-,-,14,TGTGCCAGCAGTTTAGGGGGCCAGCACACTGAAGCTTTCTTT,CASSLGGQHTEAFF
TRBV10-3,TRBJ1-6,-,-,12,TGTGCCATCAACGCAGGGAATTCACCCCTCCACTTT,CAINAGNSPLHF
TRBV2,TRBJ1-2,-,-,13,TGTGCCAGCAGTCATACAGGGAGCTATGGCTACACCTTC,CASSHTGSYGYTF
TRBV11-2,TRBJ2-7,-,-,11,TGTGCCAGCAGCTCGACGGGCGGGCAGTACTTC,CASSSTGGQYF
TRBV19,TRBJ1-2,-,-,12,TGTGCCAGTAACGGACAGTACTCTGGAAACACCTTC,CASNGQYSGNTF
TRBV10-2,TRBJ1-1,many,TRBD1,15,TGCGCCAGCAGCCGGACAGGGGGTGGCAACACTGAAGCTTTCTTT,CASSRTGGGNTEAFF
TRBV10-3,TRBJ1-2,-,TRBD1,15,TGTGCCATCAGGCCGGGACAGGGTAGGAACTATGGCTACGCCTTC,CAIRPGQGRNYGYAF
TRBV7-2,TRBJ1-4,-,-,13,TGTGCCAGCAAGGGCCTCCGTGGCGAAAAACTGTTTTTT,CASKGLRGEKLFF
TRBV2,TRBJ1-5,-,-,14,TGTGCCAGCAGTTTTTTAACAGGTAGCCAGCCCCAGCATTTT,CASSFLTGSQPQHF
TRBV12-3/TRBV12-4,TRBJ1-1,few,TRBD1,16,TGTGCCAGCAGAGACGAGAGACAGGGGGTAAACACTGAAGCTTTCTTT,CASRDERQGVNTEAFF
TRBV29-1,TRBJ2-7,many,-,11,TGCAGCGTCTGGTTGGCCTACGAGCAGTACTTC,CSVWLAYEQYF
TRBV5-4,TRBJ2-2,few,TRBD1,17,TGTGCCAGCAGCGGCGGACAGGGCATCGCGAACACCGGGGAGCTGTTTTTT,CASSGGQGIANTGELFF
TRBV12-3/TRBV12-4,TRBJ1-1,-,-,11,TGTGGCAGCTCGACGGACACTGAAGCTTTCTTT,CGSSTDTEAFF
TRBV9,TRBJ2-7,-,TRBD2,17,TGTGCCAGCAGCGTACCCCTCCGACTAGCAGAGACCTACGAGCAGTACTTC,CASSVPLRLAETYEQYF
TRBV29-1,TRBJ2-7,many,TRBD2,15,TGCAGCGTCCCGGGACTAGCGGGAGGTGCCCACGAGCAGTACTTC,CSVPGLAGGAHEQYF
TRBV12-3/TRBV12-4,TRBJ1-3,few,-,17,TGTGCCAGCAGTTCTACCCGGGACGCAGTCTCTGGAAACACCATATATTTT,CASSSTRDAVSGNTIYF
TRBV10-3,TRBJ2-7,once,TRBD2,19,TGTGCCAGCAGTTACACCCCTCGGCCGGGGCAGCGGGAGGGCTGCGAGCAGTACTTC,CASSYTPRPGQREGCEQYF
TRBV25-1,TRBJ1-4,-,-,16,TGTGCCAGCAGCCTCCCGTTTGGGAGTTATAATGAAAAACTGTTTTTT,CASSLPFGSYNEKLFF
TRBV14,TRBJ1-6,-,-,15,TGTGCCAGCAGCCAAGATGGGATCGGGAATTCACCCCTCCACTTT,CASSQDGIGNSPLHF
TRBV20-1,TRBJ2-7,many,TRBD2,14,TGCAGTGCTCTAGCGGGGGCCGGGGGGCACGAGCAGTACTTC,CSALAGAGGHEQYF
TRBV19,TRBJ2-2,-,-,14,TGTGCCAGTAGTATCATGGTGGGGGCCGGGGAGCTGTTTTTT,CASSIMVGAGELFF
TRBV9,TRBJ2-7,-,TRBD2,14,TGTGCCAGCAGCGTACTGACTAGCGGTCGCGAGCAGTACTTC,CASSVLTSGREQYF
TRBV7-2,TRBJ1-6,-,-,18,TGTGCCAGCAGCTTAGTTGTGGGAGAAGTCTCCTATAATTCACCCCTCCACTTT,CASSLVVGEVSYNSPLHF
TRBV14,TRBJ2-7,few,-,15,TGTGCCAGCAGCCCCTCCCGACGGAGTACCTACGAGCAGTACTTC,CASSPSRRSTYEQYF
TRBV9,TRBJ1-1,-,-,15,TGTGCCAGCAGCTTAGAACAGGGATCGGGCACTGAAGCTTTCTTT,CASSLEQGSGTEAFF
TRBV9,TRBJ1-1,many,TRBD1,15,TGTGCCAGCAGTTACTCAGGGGGCATGAACACTGAAGCTTTCTTT,CASSYSGGMNTEAFF
TRBV7-2,TRBJ2-5,-,-,13,TGTGCCAGCAGCTTGGTAACTCAAGAGACCCAGTACTTC,CASSLVTQETQYF
TRBV9,TRBJ1-1,-,TRBD1,15,TGCGCCAGCAGCCAAGAAGGGACAGGGATCACTGAAGCTTTCTTT,CASSQEGTGITEAFF
TRBV2,TRBJ1-2,-,TRBD1,14,TGTGCCAGCTCTCAGGGGGCGACCCACTATGGCTACACCTTC,CASSQGATHYGYTF
TRBV7-2,TRBJ1-5,many,-,15,TGTGCCAGCACCGGGGACCCTAGACGCAATCAGCCCCAGCATTTT,CASTGDPRRNQPQHF
TRBV29-1,TRBJ2-7,few,-,12,TGCAGCGTAGGACACGATTCCTACGAGCAGTACTTC,CSVGHDSYEQYF
TRBV4-1,TRBJ2-7,-,TRBD1,14,TGCGCCAGCAGCCTGACAGGGGGCCAAAACGAGCAGTACTTC,CASSLTGGQNEQYF
TRBV29-1,TRBJ2-7,-,TRBD1,12,TGCAGCTTTGGGACAGGAAGTTACGAGCAGTACTTC,CSFGTGSYEQYF
TRBV13,TRBJ1-1,-,-,15,TGTGCCAGCAGCTTAGAAATTTCGGCCAACACTGAAGCTTTCTTT,CASSLEISANTEAFF
TRBV7-2,TRBJ2-7,-,TRBD1,16,TGTGCCAGCAGCCAGCTAGGGACAGCGCTGGACTACGAGCAGTACTTC,CASSQLGTALDYEQYF
TRBV5-1,TRBJ1-4,-,-,14,TGCGCCAGCAGCTTGTGGCAGGTGGATGAAAAACTGTTTTTT,CASSLWQVDEKLFF
TRBV7-2,TRBJ2-5,-,TRBD1,14,TGTGCCAGCAGCTTTGGGACAGGGAATCAGCCCCAGTACTTC,CASSFGTGNQPQYF
TRBV5-8,TRBJ1-2,many,-,13,TGTGCCAGCAGCTTCGAACAGGGTTATGGCTACACCTTC,CASSFEQGYGYTF
TRBV13,TRBJ1-3,-,-,17,TGTGCCAGCAGCTTATATGTAGGAGGGGACTCTGGAAACACCATATATTTT,CASSLYVGGDSGNTIYF
TRBV9,TRBJ2-2,many,-,13,TGTGCCAGCAGCGTCTTGGGGGCCGGGGAGCTGTTTTTT,CASSVLGAGELFF
TRBV6-6,TRBJ1-5,-,-,13,TGTGCCTCGAGGGACGAGGGCAATCAGCCCCAGCATTTT,CASRDEGNQPQHF
TRBV7-2,TRBJ1-4,few,-,15,TGTGCCAGCAGCTTACAAGGGTATAGTAATGAAAAACTGTTTTTT,CASSLQGYSNEKLFF